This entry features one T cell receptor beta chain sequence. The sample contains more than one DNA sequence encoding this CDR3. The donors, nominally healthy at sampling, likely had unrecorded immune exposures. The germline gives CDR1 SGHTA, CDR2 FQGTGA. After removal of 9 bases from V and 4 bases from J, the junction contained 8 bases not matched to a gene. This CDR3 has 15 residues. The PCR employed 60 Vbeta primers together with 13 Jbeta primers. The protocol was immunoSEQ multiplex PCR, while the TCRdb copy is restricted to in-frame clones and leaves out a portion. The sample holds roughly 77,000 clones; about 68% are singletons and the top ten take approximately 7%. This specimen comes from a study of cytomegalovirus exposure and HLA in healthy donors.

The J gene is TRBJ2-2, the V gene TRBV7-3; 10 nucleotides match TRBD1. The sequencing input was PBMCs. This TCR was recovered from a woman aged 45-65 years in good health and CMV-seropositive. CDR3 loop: CASSTGTGVTGELFF. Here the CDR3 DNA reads TGTGCCAGTAGCACCGGGACAGGGGTCACCGGGGAGCTGTTTTTT.